This TCR beta chain originates from a study of T cells after posttransplantation cyclophosphamide. Clones were sequenced by immunoSEQ multiplex PCR, and TCRdb holds only the in-frame ones, with some missing. Observed in the sample are 40,000 to 60,000 clones, none of them singletons. The table lists this clone with many counts. Its matching antigen is unknown. This CDR3 has 16 residues. Trimming took 2 bases from V and 3 from J, leaving 13 bases between them. CDR1 MNHEY and CDR2 SVGAGI come from the germline V gene. General observations from the study: TRB overlap between skin or GI tissue T cells and blood was limited. Donor-recipient repertoire similarity was low at 1-2 months, rising over year one.

Material for sequencing was PBMCs. The chain has TRBV6-5 and TRBJ2-2, with D maybe TRBD1 (5 bases). This TCR was sampled from a middle-aged man in good health, CMV-negative, and a related stem cell transplant donor. For the CDR3, the DNA is TGTGCCAGCAGTTACCATGGGGCAGAAGACACCGGGGAGCTGTTTTTT. This gives the protein CASSYHGAEDTGELFF.